The present TCR beta chain was sequenced within a study of blood T cell repertoires in COVID-19 (dated by TCRdb to the early 2020s). For context, the study as a whole: Samples from collaborators originated in the United States, Italy and Spain and spanned both the acute and convalescent phases of COVID-19. A freely available public database, intended as a resource for researchers studying the immune response to SARS-CoV-2, is where the repertoires were released. Samples were obtained from the ongoing ImmuneRACE study (first 160 participants) and from 1,254 subjects provided by 6 global collaborators. Subjects who had been exposed to COVID-19, were actively infected with it, or had recovered from it provided the deeply sampled blood TCRbeta repertoires that made up the dataset. A de-identified subject ID, COVID-19 status, age in years and sex were almost always included in the sample metadata. The material from the prospective study consisted of cDNA or gDNA derived from T cells, B-cell-depleted T cells, or PBMCs. Where available, HLA class I and class II types were obtained from metadata supplied by the sample provider rather than from assay-based typing.

Here is what the overall study found, with its caveats: Clinical and demographic metadata were provided uncurated, with the amount varying by source and participant.

At one collaborating source in Seattle, patients were enrolled during active infection and were followed longitudinally through the course of disease. Collaborating institutions collected whole blood in K2EDTA tubes following their own protocols. For TCRbeta analysis, collaborator samples were shipped as frozen whole blood, as isolated PBMCs, or as DNA extracted from either sample type. TCRbeta CDR3 regions were amplified from genomic DNA using the immunoSEQ Assay, a bias-controlled multiplex PCR. From the authors' description of their analysis: The number of nucleated cells in each sample was estimated from the amplification of reference gene primers within the assay. Sequence reads were collapsed and filtered to measure the absolute abundance of every unique TCRbeta CDR3 rearrangement. For each sample, productive Simpson clonality was calculated as the square root of Simpson's diversity index across productive rearrangements. TCRdb took over this immuneACCESS table, retaining in-frame rearrangements with V and J assigned. Such tables are incomplete; in checked studies, under half of the missing clones stem from an unresolved V gene, and the remainder is unexplained. V, J and clone size were drawn from that table, and D and trimming were deduced from the DNA. For this sample the table gives 150,000 to 200,000 clones, of which around 83% were detected only once. The ten biggest clones cover approximately 8% of the sample.

This clone was counted a few times. The antigen it binds to is not known. The input lacks base qualities; no much larger clone sits a single base away. Trimming costs V 0 bases and J 0 bases, and their ends lie 9 bases apart. Inclusive of the bounding cysteine and phenylalanine, the CDR3 is 17 residues long. Only the CDR3 DNA is retained, 51 bases long and in frame from the first base. From a lookup of the germline V gene, CDR1 and CDR2 are LGHNA and YSLEER. The chain employs TRBV4-3 and TRBJ2-6; no D gene call is confident. The sequenced sample was peripheral blood. This receptor was identified in a woman aged 70-85 years with COVID-19, enrolled during active disease. CDR3 reads: CASSQEITSSGANVLTF. Read as DNA, the sequence is TGCGCCAGCAGCCAAGAGATAACGAGCTCTGGGGCCAACGTCCTGACTTTC.